This T cell receptor beta chain was profiled in a study of blood T cell repertoires in COVID-19. Study summary: The United States, Italy and Spain provided the acute and convalescent COVID-19 samples. T cells, B-cell-depleted T cells, or PBMCs supplied cDNA or gDNA.

Participants were aged roughly 18 to 90 years, lived in 20 to 30 US areas, and enrolled virtually. Original processing methods: Estimated nucleated cell counts came from reference gene primer amplification. Only in-frame clones appear in the TCRdb table, and some are missing; sequencing was by immunoSEQ multiplex PCR. That table is the source of V, J and clone size, and D and trimming were worked out from the DNA. The table has a few hundred thousand clones, just over 85% seen once. Trimming stripped 1 base from V and 7 bases from J, with 15 bases between. CDR1 and CDR2 from the germline V gene are SGHDT and YYEEEE. The CDR3 is made up of 14 amino acids.

The clonotype comes from a woman aged 40-49 years with acute COVID-19. Material for sequencing was PBMCs or T cells enriched from blood (not recorded which). This chain joins TRBV5-6 and TRBJ2-7, with TRBD1 as a possible D gene (6 bases). In DNA, the CDR3 is TGTGCCAGCAGCTTGCAACAGGGCCTGAGGGAGCAGTACTTC. Translated: CASSLQQGLREQYF. The full variable domain, its missing parts supplied by reference TRBV5-6 and TRBJ2-7, is DAGVTQSPTHLIKTRGQQVTLRCSPKSGHDTVSWYQQALGQGPQFIFQYYEEEERQRGNFPDRFSGHQFPNYSSELNVNALLLGDSALYLCASSLQQGLREQYFGPGTRLTVT.